The present T cell receptor (beta chain) was sequenced within a study of T cell responses to AZD1222 COVID-19 vaccine. Notes on the study in general: Vaccination with two AZD1222 doses was followed by a rise in Spike-specific TCR breadth and depth. Reportedly, close to half of spike-specific TCRs are directed against unmutated variant regions. White British people made up most donors, females outnumbered males, and clonal diversity was possibly underestimated.

The CDR3 length is 16 residues. The germline V gene encodes CDR1 MNHEY and CDR2 SMNVEV (reference sequence). V was shortened by 1 base and J by 2 bases, with 15 bases between the two germline ends. The repertoire was sequenced with immunoSEQ multiplex PCR; TCRdb's copy has only in-frame clones and lacks some. The sample has approximately 77,000 clones; roughly 88% are singletons. A remark on this clone: Its antigen is undetermined.

This chain connects TRBV27 to TRBJ2-7; possible D gene TRBD2, 5 bases. The source is an adult who received the AZD1222 COVID-19 vaccine. Source: peripheral blood, taken 28 days after the second AZD1222 dose. CDR3 region: CASSLYGTSTTYEQYF. The CDR3 DNA sequence: TGTGCCAGCAGTTTATATGGTACTAGTACTACCTACGAGCAGTACTTC.